The entry that follows covers one TCR beta chain sequence. The data were obtained in a study of CD8+CD57+ T cells in acquired aplastic anemia. Whole-study context: Sorted CD4+ plus CD8+ cells gave DNA averaging approximately 2.9 ug.

The use of genomic DNA as template underpinned the TCR beta VDJ and CDR3 profiling. TCRdb itself ran the reads through MiXCR, one entry per CDR3 protein. The repertoire holds just over 400,000 distinct CDR3 sequences, with roughly 68% as singletons. Trimming took off 5 bases at V and 4 bases at J, with 22 bases between the two ends. Germline V lookup: CDR1 SGHTA, CDR2 FQGNSA. The CDR3 is 17 residues long. What was sequenced was sorted CD4+, CD8+, or CD8+CD57+ T cells (not recorded which) from PBMCs. The chain couples TRBV7-2 to TRBJ2-3; no clear D gene. The sequence was collected from a human donor in good health, serving as a control. CDR3 protein: CASSGRKGRSASDTQYF. The CDR3 DNA reads TGTGCCAGCAGCGGAAGGAAAGGACGGAGTGCCTCAGATACGCAGTATTTT.